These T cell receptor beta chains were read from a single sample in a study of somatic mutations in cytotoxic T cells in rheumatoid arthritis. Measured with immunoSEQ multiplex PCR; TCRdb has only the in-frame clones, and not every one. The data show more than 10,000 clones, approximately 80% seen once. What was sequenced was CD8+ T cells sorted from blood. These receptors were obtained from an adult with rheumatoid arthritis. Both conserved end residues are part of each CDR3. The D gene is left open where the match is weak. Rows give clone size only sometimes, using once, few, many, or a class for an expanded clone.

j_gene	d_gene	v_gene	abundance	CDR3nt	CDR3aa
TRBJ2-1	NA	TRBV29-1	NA	TGCAGCGTAGATAGCCGAACCTACAATGAGCAGTTCTTC	CSVDSRTYNEQFF
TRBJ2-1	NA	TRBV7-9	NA	TGTGCCAGCAGCCCTATACGGGGTTACAATGAGCAGTTCTTC	CASSPIRGYNEQFF
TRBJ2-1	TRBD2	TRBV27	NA	TGTGCCAGCAATGTTGTAGCGGGAGAAAGACTATCCTACAATGAGCAGTTCTTC	CASNVVAGERLSYNEQFF
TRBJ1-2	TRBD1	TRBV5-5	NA	TGTGCCAGCAGCGACATACCAGGGGGAGTTAACTATGGCTACACCTTC	CASSDIPGGVNYGYTF
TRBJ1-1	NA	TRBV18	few	TGTGCCAGCTCACCACCATCGGGCAATGAAGCTTTCTTT	CASSPPSGNEAFF
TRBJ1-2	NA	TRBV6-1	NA	TGTGCCAGCAGTGAAGCGCCGCACAGGAGTTATGGCTACACCTTC	CASSEAPHRSYGYTF
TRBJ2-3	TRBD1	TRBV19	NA	TGTGCCAGTAGTCCCCGGACAGGGGGATTGGGAGATACGCAGTATTTT	CASSPRTGGLGDTQYF
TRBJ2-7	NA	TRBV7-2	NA	TGTGCCAGCAGCCCATTTTGGGGTTCCTACGAGCAGTACTTC	CASSPFWGSYEQYF
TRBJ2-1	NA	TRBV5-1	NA	TGCGCCAGCAGCCCCGGAGAGCCACAGCCCTACAATGAGCAGTTCTTC	CASSPGEPQPYNEQFF
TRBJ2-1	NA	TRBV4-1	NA	TGCGCCAGCAGCCAAGCTGGACAGTTCGTTGAGCAGTTCTTC	CASSQAGQFVEQFF
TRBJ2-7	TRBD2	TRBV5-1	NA	TGCGCCAGCAGCACGACTAGCGGGCTTTCCTACGAGCAGTACTTC	CASSTTSGLSYEQYF
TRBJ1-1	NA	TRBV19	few	TGTGCCAGTAGTATAGATGTTTACACTGAAGCTTTCTTT	CASSIDVYTEAFF
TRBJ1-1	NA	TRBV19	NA	TGTGCCAGTAGTATCGGGGGCAGCGAGAACACTGAAGCTTTCTTT	CASSIGGSENTEAFF
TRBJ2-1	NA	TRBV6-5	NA	TGTGCCAGCAGTTATATGTTAGGCCCCAATGAGCAGTTCTTC	CASSYMLGPNEQFF
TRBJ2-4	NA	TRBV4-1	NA	TGCGCCAGCAGCCAAGAGGGGGGAGCCAAAAACATTCAGTACTTC	CASSQEGGAKNIQYF
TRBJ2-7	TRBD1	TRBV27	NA	TGTGCCAGCAGTCTTCGGACAGGACCCGACGAGCAGTACTTC	CASSLRTGPDEQYF
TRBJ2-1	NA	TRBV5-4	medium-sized	TGTGCCAGCAGCCCAGAGCGGGTAGGATACAATGAGCAGTTCTTC	CASSPERVGYNEQFF
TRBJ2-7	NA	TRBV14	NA	TGTGCCAGCAGCCAAATGGTCGGAGGGTTCTACGAGCAGTACTTC	CASSQMVGGFYEQYF
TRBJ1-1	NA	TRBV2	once	TGTAACGTAATTGGGGGGACGGGCACTGAAGCTTTCTTT	CNVIGGTGTEAFF
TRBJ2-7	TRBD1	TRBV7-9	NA	TGTGCCAGCAGCGACAGGGACGGACCCTACGAGCAGTACTTC	CASSDRDGPYEQYF
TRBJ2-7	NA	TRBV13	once	TGTGCCAGCAGCTTCCGATACGAGCAGTACTTC	CASSFRYEQYF
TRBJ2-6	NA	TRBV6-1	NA	TGTGCCAGCAGTCTGGGGGTTTCTGGGGCCAACGTCCTGACTTTC	CASSLGVSGANVLTF
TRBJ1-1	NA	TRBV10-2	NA	TGCGCCAGCAGTGAAATCCCCTCCATTATGGTCACTGAAGCTTTCTTT	CASSEIPSIMVTEAFF
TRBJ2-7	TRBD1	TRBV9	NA	TGTGCCAGCAGCGCAGGGGGCTCAGGGACATTCTACGAGCAGTACTTC	CASSAGGSGTFYEQYF
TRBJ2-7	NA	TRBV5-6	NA	TGTGCCAGCAGCGTCGGGTTGGGGGGTCCCTACGAGCAGTACTTC	CASSVGLGGPYEQYF
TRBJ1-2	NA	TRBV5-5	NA	TGTGCCAGCAGCTTGGAGTACAGCCTTTATGGCTACACCTTC	CASSLEYSLYGYTF
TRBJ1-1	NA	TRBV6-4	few	TGTGCCAGCAGTGACAGGGGGAACACTGAAGCTTTCTTT	CASSDRGNTEAFF
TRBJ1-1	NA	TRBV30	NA	TGTGCCTGGAGGACTTGGACAACTGAAGCTTTCTTT	CAWRTWTTEAFF
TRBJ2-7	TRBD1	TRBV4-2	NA	TGTGCCAGCAGCCAAGATGAGACAGGGGGTTACGAGCAGTACTTC	CASSQDETGGYEQYF
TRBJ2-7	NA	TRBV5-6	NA	TGTGCCAGCAGCTTCGGAATAGCGGAAGGTTACGAGCAGTACTTC	CASSFGIAEGYEQYF
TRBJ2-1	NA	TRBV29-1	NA	TGCAGCGTTGTAGGAGGGTCCCTCAAGAGCTCCTACAATGAGCAGTTCTTC	CSVVGGSLKSSYNEQFF
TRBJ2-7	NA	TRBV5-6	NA	TGTGCCAGCAGCTTGATAAGCTTCTCCTACGAGCAGTACTTC	CASSLISFSYEQYF
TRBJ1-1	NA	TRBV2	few	TGTGCCAGCAGTGGGGCGGGCCACACTGAAGCTTTCTTT	CASSGAGHTEAFF
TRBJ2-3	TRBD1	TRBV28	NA	TGTGCCAGCAACTTTGACGGGACAGGGGGCTTGGATACGCAGTATTTT	CASNFDGTGGLDTQYF
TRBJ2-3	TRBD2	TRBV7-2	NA	TGTGCCAGCAGCTTAGGAACGGGAGGGGATACGCAGTATTTT	CASSLGTGGDTQYF
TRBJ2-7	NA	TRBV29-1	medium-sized	TGCAGCGTTGCGGGGACTCCCAGCTCCTACGAGCAGTACTTC	CSVAGTPSSYEQYF
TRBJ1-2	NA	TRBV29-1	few	TGCAGCGTTCCGGACAGCTATGGCTACACCTTC	CSVPDSYGYTF
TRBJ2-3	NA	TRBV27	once	TGTGCCAGCAGTTTATGGGGGGGGCTCGCTGATACGCAGTATTTT	CASSLWGGLADTQYF
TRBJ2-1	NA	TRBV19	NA	TGTGCCAGTAGTGCAACAAACGTCGAGCAGTTCTTC	CASSATNVEQFF
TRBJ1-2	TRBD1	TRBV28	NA	TGTGCCAGCAGCTTCACAACACAGGGGAACTATGGCTACACCTTC	CASSFTTQGNYGYTF
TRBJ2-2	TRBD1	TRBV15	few	TGTGCCACCAAGGACAGGGAAGTAACCGGGGAGCTGTTTTTT	CATKDREVTGELFF
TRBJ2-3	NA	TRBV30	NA	TGTGCCTGGAGTCACGGGCGCTACACAGATACGCAGTATTTT	CAWSHGRYTDTQYF
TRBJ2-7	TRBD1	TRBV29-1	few	TGCAGCGTTGTGAGGGGGACAGAACCTATCCTACGAGAGCAGTACTTC	CSVVRGTEPILREQYF
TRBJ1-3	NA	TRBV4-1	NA	TGCGCCAGCAGCCAAGATAGGGGCTCCGGAAACACCATATATTTT	CASSQDRGSGNTIYF
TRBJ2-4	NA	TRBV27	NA	TGTGCCAGCAGTGGGGCAGGGTTGGCCAAAAACATTCAGTACTTC	CASSGAGLAKNIQYF
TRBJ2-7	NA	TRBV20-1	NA	TGCAGTGCTAGACGCGAGCAGTACTTC	CSARREQYF
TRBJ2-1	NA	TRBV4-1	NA	TGCGCCAGCAGCCAAGTATTAGATGAGCAGTTCTTC	CASSQVLDEQFF